This TCR beta chain came from a study of T-cell reconstitution after alpha-beta-depleted transplantation in children. TCRbeta library preparation incorporated unique molecular identifiers. A single record per CDR3 protein comes from TCRdb applying MiXCR to the PCR reads. The table includes over 85,000 distinct CDR3 sequences, about a tenth detected once. The CDR3 length is 13 residues. The germline gives CDR1 SEHNR, CDR2 FQNEAQ (reference sequence). Trimming took 5 bases from V and 8 from J, leaving 13 bases between them. This clonotype was observed at least ten times. This sequence joins TRBV7-9 and TRBJ1-3, with D maybe TRBD1 (6 bases). The receptor's source is a human donor who donated a stem cell graft to a child with acute lymphoblastic leukemia. Sequences were derived from PBMCs from the stem cell graft donor, sampled from the stem cell graft. The CDR3 nucleotides are TGTGCCAGCAGCCTTATGGGGGCGGACACCATATATTTT. It encodes CASSLMGADTIYF.